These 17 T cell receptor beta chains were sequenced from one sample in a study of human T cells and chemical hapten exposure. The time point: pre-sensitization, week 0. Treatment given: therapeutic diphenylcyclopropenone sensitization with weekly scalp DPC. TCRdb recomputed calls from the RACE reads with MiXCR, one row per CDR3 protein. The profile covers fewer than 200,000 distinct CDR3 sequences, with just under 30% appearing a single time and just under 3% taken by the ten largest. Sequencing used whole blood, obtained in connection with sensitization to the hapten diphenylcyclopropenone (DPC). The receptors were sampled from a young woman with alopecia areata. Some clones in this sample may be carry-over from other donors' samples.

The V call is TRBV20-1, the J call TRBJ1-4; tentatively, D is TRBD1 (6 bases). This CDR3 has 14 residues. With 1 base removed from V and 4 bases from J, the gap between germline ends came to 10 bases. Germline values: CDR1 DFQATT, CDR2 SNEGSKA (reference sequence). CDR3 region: CSARVTGRNEKLFF. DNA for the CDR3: TGCAGTGCTAGAGTTACAGGGCGTAATGAAAAACTGTTTTTT.

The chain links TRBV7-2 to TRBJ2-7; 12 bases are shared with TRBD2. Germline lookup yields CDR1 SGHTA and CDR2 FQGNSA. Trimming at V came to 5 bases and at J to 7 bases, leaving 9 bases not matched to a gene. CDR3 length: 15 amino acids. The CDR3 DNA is TGTGCCAGCAGCCCAAGACTAGCGGGAGTAAAGGAGCAGTACTTC. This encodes CASSPRLAGVKEQYF.

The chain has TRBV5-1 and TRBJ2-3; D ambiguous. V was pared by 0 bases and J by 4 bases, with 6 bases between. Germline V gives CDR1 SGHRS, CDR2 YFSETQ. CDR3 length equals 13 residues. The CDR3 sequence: CASSLVLPDTQYF. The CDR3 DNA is TGCGCCAGCAGCTTGGTGTTGCCAGATACGCAGTATTTT.

In nucleotides, the CDR3 is TGCAACGTGCCCTTGGGACAGGGGAACACTGAAGCTTTCTTT. It is translated as CNVPLGQGNTEAFF. The chain recombines TRBV29-1 with TRBJ1-1; 9 bases are a match to TRBD1. CDR1 and CDR2 from the germline V gene are SQVTM and ANQGSEA. There are 14 residues in the CDR3.

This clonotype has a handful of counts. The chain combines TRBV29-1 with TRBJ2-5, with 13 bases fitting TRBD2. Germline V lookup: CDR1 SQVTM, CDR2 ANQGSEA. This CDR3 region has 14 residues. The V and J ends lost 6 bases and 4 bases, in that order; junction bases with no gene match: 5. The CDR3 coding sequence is TGCAGCGTCGGACTAGCGGGGGTAGGAGAGACCCAGTACTTC. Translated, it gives CSVGLAGVGETQYF.

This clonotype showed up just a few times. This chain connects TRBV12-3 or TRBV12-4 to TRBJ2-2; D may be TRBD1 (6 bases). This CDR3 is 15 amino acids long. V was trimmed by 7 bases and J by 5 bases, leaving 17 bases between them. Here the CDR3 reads CASTLGGSWTGELFF. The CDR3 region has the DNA TGTGCCAGCACCTTAGGGGGAAGTTGGACCGGGGAGCTGTTTTTT.

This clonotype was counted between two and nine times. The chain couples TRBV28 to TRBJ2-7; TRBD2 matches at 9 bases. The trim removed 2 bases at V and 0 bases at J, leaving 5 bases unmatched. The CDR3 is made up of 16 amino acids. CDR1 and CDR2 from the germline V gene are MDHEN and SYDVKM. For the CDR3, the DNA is TGTGCCAGCAGTTTAGGAGGCGGGGGGGCCTCCTACGAGCAGTACTTC. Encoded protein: CASSLGGGGASYEQYF.

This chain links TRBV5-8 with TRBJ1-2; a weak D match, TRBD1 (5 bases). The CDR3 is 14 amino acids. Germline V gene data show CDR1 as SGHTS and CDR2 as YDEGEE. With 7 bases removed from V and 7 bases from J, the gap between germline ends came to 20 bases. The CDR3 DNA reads TGTGCCAGCCGAACCATCAGGGCCCCCGCTGGCTACACCTTC. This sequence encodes CASRTIRAPAGYTF.

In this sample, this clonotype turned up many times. CDR3 amino acids: CASSHSPTSGIDNEQFF. The CDR3 DNA is TGTGCCAGCAGCCATAGTCCGACTAGCGGGATCGACAATGAGCAGTTCTTC. This chain links TRBV9 with TRBJ2-1; 11 positions match TRBD2. V gave up 4 bases and J gave up 5 bases; unmatched junction bases: 11. CDR3 length: 17 amino acids. The germline V gene has CDR1 SGDLS and CDR2 YYNGEE.

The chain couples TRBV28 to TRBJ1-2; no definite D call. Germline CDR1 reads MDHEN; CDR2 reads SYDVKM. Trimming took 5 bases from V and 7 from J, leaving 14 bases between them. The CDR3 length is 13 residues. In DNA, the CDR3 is TGTGCCAGCAGTCCGGGCTCCGCCGGTGGCTACACCTTC. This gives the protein CASSPGSAGGYTF.

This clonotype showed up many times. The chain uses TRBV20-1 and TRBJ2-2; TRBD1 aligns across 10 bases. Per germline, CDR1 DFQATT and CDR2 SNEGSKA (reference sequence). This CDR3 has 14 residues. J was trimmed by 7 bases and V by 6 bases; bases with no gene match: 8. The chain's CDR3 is CSARQGAGVGELFF. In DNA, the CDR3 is TGCAGTGCGAGACAGGGGGCTGGGGTCGGGGAGCTGTTTTTT.

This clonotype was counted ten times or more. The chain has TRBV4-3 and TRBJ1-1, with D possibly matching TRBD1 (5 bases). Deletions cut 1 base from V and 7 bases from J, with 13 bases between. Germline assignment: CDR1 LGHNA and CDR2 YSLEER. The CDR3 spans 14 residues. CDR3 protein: CASSQGPMQGEAFF. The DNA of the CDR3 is TGCGCCAGCAGCCAAGGTCCCATGCAGGGTGAAGCTTTCTTT.

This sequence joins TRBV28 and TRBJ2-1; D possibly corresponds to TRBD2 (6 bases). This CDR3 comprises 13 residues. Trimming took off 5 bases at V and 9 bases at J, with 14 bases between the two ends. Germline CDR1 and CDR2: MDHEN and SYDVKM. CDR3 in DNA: TGTGCCAGCAGTCCTCCGGGAGCCGGTGAGCAGTTCTTC. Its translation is CASSPPGAGEQFF.

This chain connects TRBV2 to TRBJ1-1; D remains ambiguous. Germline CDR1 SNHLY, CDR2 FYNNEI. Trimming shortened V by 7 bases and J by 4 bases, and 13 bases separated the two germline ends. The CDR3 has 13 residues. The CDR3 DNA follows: TGTGCCAGCACCGAACGTTGGGGCACTGAAGCTTTCTTT. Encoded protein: CASTERWGTEAFF. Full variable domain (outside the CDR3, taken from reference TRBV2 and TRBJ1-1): EPEVTQTPSHQVTQMGQEVILRCVPISNHLYFYWYRQILGQKVEFLVSFYNNEISEKSEIFDDQFSVERPDGSNFTLKIRSTKLEDSAMYFCASTERWGTEAFFGQGTRLTVV.

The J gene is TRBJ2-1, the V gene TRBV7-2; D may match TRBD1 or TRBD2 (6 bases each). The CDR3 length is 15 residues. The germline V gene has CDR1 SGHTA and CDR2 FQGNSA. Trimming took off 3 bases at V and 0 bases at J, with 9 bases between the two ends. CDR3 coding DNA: TGTGCCAGCAGCTTCGGGGGCCCCTCCTACAATGAGCAGTTCTTC. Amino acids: CASSFGGPSYNEQFF.

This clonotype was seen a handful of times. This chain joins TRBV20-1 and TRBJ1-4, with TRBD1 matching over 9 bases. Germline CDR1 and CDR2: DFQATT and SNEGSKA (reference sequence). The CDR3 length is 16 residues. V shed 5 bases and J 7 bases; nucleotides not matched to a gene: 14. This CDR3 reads CSADPVRRDRVEKLFF. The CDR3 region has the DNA TGCAGTGCTGACCCGGTACGACGGGACAGGGTTGAAAAACTGTTTTTT.

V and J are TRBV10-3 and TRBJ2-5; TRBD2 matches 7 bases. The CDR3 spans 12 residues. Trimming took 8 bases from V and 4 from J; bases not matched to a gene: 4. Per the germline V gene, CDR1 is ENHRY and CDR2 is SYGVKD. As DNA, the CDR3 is TGTGCCATCGGGGGGGTGTCAGAGACCCAGTACTTC. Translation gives CAIGGVSETQYF.